This T cell receptor beta chain was sequenced in a study of identical twins. Study-level points and caveats: While abundant cord blood beta clonotypes carried fewer insertions, memory repertoires showed no such pattern.

TCRdb passed the 5' RACE reads through MiXCR, listing each CDR3 protein once. The sample lists under 1 million distinct CDR3 sequences, 12% occurring once. This clonotype has more than one count but fewer than ten. Its antigen is undetermined. Germline V gene sequence: CDR1 SGDLS, CDR2 YYNGEE. The CDR3 length is 13 residues. Between the trimmed V and J ends, which lost 0 bases and 3 bases, there was a span of 6 bases. These same records also appear under a second study, on yellow fever vaccine responses in identical twins. That work adds: Reported findings indicate that twins' vaccine T cell responses seemed partially convergent, partially personalized.

V usage is TRBV9 and J usage is TRBJ1-2; D remains ambiguous. The specimen was PBMCs. The receptor was derived from a woman aged 18 to 35 in good health. In DNA, the CDR3 is TGTGCCAGCAGCGTAGGGGCGGACTATGGCTACACCTTC. It translates to CASSVGADYGYTF. Full variable domain (outside the CDR3, taken from reference TRBV9 and TRBJ1-2): DSGVTQTPKHLITATGQRVTLRCSPRSGDLSVYWYQQSLDQGLQFLIQYYNGEERAKGNILERFSAQQFPDLHSELNLSSLELGDSALYFCASSVGADYGYTFGSGTRLTVV.